This T cell receptor beta chain was observed in a study of T cell repertoires in cytomegalovirus infection. In TCRdb, the reads were re-called with MiXCR into one record per CDR3 protein. The top ten hold under 25% of the sample, which has some 270,000 distinct CDR3 sequences, around 20% seen once. Germline V gene data show CDR1 as SGHTA and CDR2 as FQGNSA. V lost 5 bases and J lost 0; bases outside the gene matches: 4. The CDR3 has 15 residues. Points on this clonotype: Antigen specificity is unknown.

This TCR came from a human donor in good health (CMV status not recorded). Some clones in this sample may be carry-over from other donors' samples. The chain has TRBV7-2 and TRBJ1-1, with TRBD1 matching 9 bases. Sequencing used cultured PBMCs, obtained from culture after CMV antigen stimulation. The CDR3 coding sequence is TGTGCCAGCAGCGTACAGGGGGCTGTGAACACTGAAGCTTTCTTT. This sequence encodes CASSVQGAVNTEAFF.